These 30 T cell receptor beta chains were sequenced from one sample in a study of cytotoxic CD8 clonotypes in ibrutinib-treated CLL. Assay used: immunoSEQ multiplex PCR; TCRdb lists only in-frame clones, some missing. The repertoire holds 200,000 or so clones, with 70% as singletons. This specimen was PBMCs, taken after 12 months of ibrutinib treatment. These receptors were collected from a human donor with chronic lymphocytic leukemia.

V gene TRBV11-2 combines with J gene TRBJ2-3; D is unclear. The CDR3 is 13 residues long. The V gene's germline CDR1 is SGHAT and CDR2 FQNNGV. Between the trimmed V and J ends, which lost 0 bases and 9 bases, there was a span of 10 bases. CDR3 nucleotide sequence: TGTGCCAGCAGCTTAGATACCGCAACCACGCAGTATTTT. It yields the protein CASSLDTATTQYF.

The rearrangement uses TRBV5-4 and TRBJ1-4, with 7 bases that match TRBD1. CDR3 length: 14 amino acids. Germline V lookup: CDR1 SGHNT, CDR2 YYREEE (reference sequence). J was trimmed by 7 bases and V by 0 bases; bases with no gene match: 3. Written as DNA, the CDR3 is TGTGCCAGCAGCTTGGACAGGGGTTCTGAAAAACTGTTTTTT. This gives the protein CASSLDRGSEKLFF.

This chain joins TRBV7-2 and TRBJ1-3; 8 bases fit TRBD1. This CDR3 comprises 13 residues. With 6 bases clipped from V and 8 bases from J, the junction kept 6 bases outside the gene matches. Germline CDR1 reads SGHTA; CDR2 reads FQGNSA. CDR3: CASRTYRGDTIYF. Written as DNA, the CDR3 is TGTGCCAGCAGGACCTACAGGGGGGACACCATATATTTT.

The table lists this clone with a count of one. This chain links TRBV29-1 with TRBJ2-1; tentatively, D is TRBD1 or TRBD2 (5 bases each). The CDR3 has 17 residues. Germline V gene data show CDR1 as SQVTM and CDR2 as ANQGSEA. Trimming removed 6 bases at V and 0 bases at J, with 21 bases between. The CDR3: CSVEGTEDVRSYNEQFF. The CDR3, as DNA: TGCAGCGTCGAGGGGACGGAAGATGTACGCTCCTACAATGAGCAGTTCTTC.

The V gene is TRBV28, the J gene TRBJ1-1; TRBD1 aligns across 7 bases. This CDR3 spans 14 amino acids. The germline V gene encodes CDR1 MDHEN and CDR2 SYDVKM. After removal of 3 bases from V and 5 bases from J, the junction contained 6 bases not matched to a gene. CDR3 in DNA: TGTGCCAGCAGTTTCAGGGGGGCTAGAACTGAAGCTTTCTTT. It translates to CASSFRGARTEAFF.

This clone was picked up one time. The CDR3 DNA is TGTGCCTGGAGTGTATCAGGGGGCACTGAAGCTTTCTTT. Encoded protein: CAWSVSGGTEAFF. The V gene is TRBV30, the J gene TRBJ1-1; TRBD1 agrees at 7 bases. J lost 4 bases, V lost 0 bases, and 2 bases had no gene match. The germline gives CDR1 GTSNPN, CDR2 SVGIG (reference sequence). This CDR3 contains 13 residues.

The genes are TRBV30 and TRBJ1-6; D might be TRBD1 (5 bases). CDR1 is GTSNPN, CDR2 SVGIG, per germline (reference sequence). There are 12 residues in the CDR3. Trimming stripped 3 bases from V and 10 bases from J, with 10 bases between. Here the CDR3 DNA reads TGTGCCTGGAGGAGGGGAGTGTCACCCCTCCACTTT. It translates to CAWRRGVSPLHF.

The V and J genes are TRBV6-5 and TRBJ1-4, with D possibly TRBD1 on 5 matching bases. V lost 6 bases and J 2 bases, leaving 10 bases between the germline ends. The CDR3 is made up of 14 amino acids. Germline V lookup: CDR1 MNHEY, CDR2 SVGAGI. CDR3 region: CASRKGLTNEKLFF. The CDR3 DNA reads TGTGCCAGCAGGAAGGGACTGACTAATGAAAAACTGTTTTTT.

The chain joins TRBV7-6 to TRBJ1-3, with TRBD1 matching 8 bases. Trimming at V came to 3 bases and at J to 0 bases, leaving 7 bases not matched to a gene. This CDR3 has 17 amino acids. Germline V gene lookup returns CDR1 SGHVS and CDR2 FNYEAQ. The CDR3 region has the DNA TGTGCCAGCAGCTTCATACAGGGGGAGAGCTCTGGAAACACCATATATTTT. Amino acid sequence: CASSFIQGESSGNTIYF.

The genes are TRBV11-3 and TRBJ2-5; D is ambiguous. The J call may be faulty, since TRBJ2-7 better matches the DNA end. CDR1 is SGHNT and CDR2 is YENEEA in the germline V gene. The length of the CDR3 is 11 residues. This CDR3 is CASSPHYEQYF. CDR3 DNA sequence: TGTGCCAGCAGCCCCCACTACGAGCAGTACTTC.

The chain has TRBV6-6 and TRBJ1-1, with a possible D match to TRBD1 (6 bases). This CDR3 comprises 15 residues. In germline, CDR1 is MNHNY, CDR2 SVGAGI (reference sequence). V gave up 2 bases and J gave up 5 bases, with 15 bases separating them. The CDR3 loop is CASSYGGGRETEAFF. As DNA, the CDR3 is TGTGCCAGCAGTTACGGCGGGGGGCGCGAAACTGAAGCTTTCTTT.

This chain connects TRBV12-5 to TRBJ2-3, with D hard to call. Germline CDR1 LGHNT, CDR2 FRNRAP. This CDR3 region has 12 residues. V lost 5 bases and J 6 bases, leaving 9 bases between the germline ends. CDR3 nucleotide sequence: TGTGCTAGTGGTCCTTGGCGGGATACGCAGTATTTT. Translating it yields CASGPWRDTQYF.

In this sample, this clone turned up once. J is TRBJ1-1 and V is TRBV5-1, with TRBD1 identical over 7 bases. In germline, CDR1 is SGHRS, CDR2 YFSETQ. V shed 0 bases, J shed 3 bases, and the junction held 8 bases outside the gene matches. This CDR3 has 16 residues. CDR3 sequence: CASSLAAGGGYTEAFF. CDR3 in DNA: TGCGCCAGCAGCTTGGCGGCAGGGGGAGGGTACACTGAAGCTTTCTTT.

This rearrangement joins TRBV4-3 to TRBJ2-5, with 8 bases fitting TRBD2. The length of the CDR3 is 15 residues. V trimming: 3 bases; J trimming: 0 bases; junction bases outside the gene matches: 3. Germline CDR1 is LGHNA and CDR2 is YSLEER. In nucleotides, the CDR3 is TGCGCCAGCAGCCACGGGACTAGGTACCAAGAGACCCAGTACTTC. Residues: CASSHGTRYQETQYF.

This clone was found a few times. This chain joins TRBV27 and TRBJ2-1, with 7 positions matching TRBD2. CDR1 and CDR2 from the germline V gene are MNHEY and SMNVEV (reference sequence). V trimming: 6 bases; J trimming: 4 bases; junction bases outside the gene matches: 3. This CDR3 has 13 amino acids. Here the CDR3 reads CASRLAEYNEQFF. DNA of the CDR3: TGTGCCAGCAGGCTAGCGGAGTACAATGAGCAGTTCTTC.

The chain joins TRBV5-1 to TRBJ2-5; 10 nucleotides match TRBD2. This CDR3 is built from 16 residues. J was trimmed by 7 bases and V by 2 bases; bases with no gene match: 11. In germline, CDR1 is SGHRS, CDR2 YFSETQ. Here the CDR3 reads CASSFSLAGVRPTQYF. DNA of the CDR3: TGCGCCAGCAGCTTTAGCCTAGCGGGAGTGAGACCGACCCAGTACTTC.

The count of this clone is one. This chain links TRBV2 with TRBJ1-2, with 8 bases fitting TRBD1. V lost 7 bases to trimming and J lost 2 bases; unmatched junction nucleotides: 3. The length of the CDR3 is 13 residues. Per the germline V gene, CDR1 is SNHLY and CDR2 is FYNNEI. The CDR3 DNA is TGTGCCAGCATTTGGACAGGGAACTATGGCTACACCTTC. Translating gives CASIWTGNYGYTF. Based on the CDR3 plus reference TRBV2 and TRBJ1-2, the full variable domain is EPEVTQTPSHQVTQMGQEVILRCVPISNHLYFYWYRQILGQKVEFLVSFYNNEISEKSEIFDDQFSVERPDGSNFTLKIRSTKLEDSAMYFCASIWTGNYGYTFGSGTRLTVV.

J is TRBJ1-2 and V is TRBV25-1, with 8 positions matching TRBD1. Per the germline V gene, CDR1 is MGHDK and CDR2 is SYGVNS. CDR3 length: 15 amino acids. Trimming removed 4 bases from V and 0 bases from J; junction bases left unmatched: 4. Written as DNA, the CDR3 is TGTGCCAGCAGTGCTCCGGGACAGGCTAACTATGGCTACACCTTC. As protein: CASSAPGQANYGYTF.

This clone was seen repeatedly, ten times or more. The chain couples TRBV9 to TRBJ1-3, with D possibly being TRBD1 (5 bases). The length of the CDR3 is 15 residues. Trimming pared 2 bases from V and 0 bases from J, leaving 9 bases between. Germline V CDR1 and CDR2: SGDLS, YYNGEE. CDR3 region: CASSVGAISGNTIYF. CDR3 DNA sequence: TGTGCCAGCAGCGTTGGGGCAATCTCTGGAAACACCATATATTTT.

The chain recombines TRBV5-1 with TRBJ1-6; D is uncertain. Per the germline V gene, CDR1 is SGHRS and CDR2 is YFSETQ. This CDR3 has 13 residues. V was pared by 1 base and J by 8 bases, with 7 bases between. CDR3 loop: CASSLSADSPLHF. The CDR3 DNA follows: TGCGCCAGCAGCTTGTCGGCGGATTCACCCCTCCACTTT.

The CDR3: CASSPLQVSSYEQYF. As DNA, the CDR3 is TGTGCCAGCTCACCGTTACAGGTGAGCTCCTACGAGCAGTACTTC. The gene calls are TRBV18 and TRBJ2-7, with D tentatively TRBD1 (5 bases). This CDR3 has 15 amino acids. Looked up from germline, CDR1 is KGHSH and CDR2 is LQKENI. The ends were cut back, 3 bases at V and 0 bases at J, with 12 bases in the middle. Full variable domain (rest looked up from reference TRBV18 and TRBJ2-7): NAGVMQNPRHLVRRRGQEARLRCSPMKGHSHVYWYRQLPEEGLKFMVYLQKENIIDESGMPKERFSAEFPKEGPSILRIQQVVRGDSAAYFCASSPLQVSSYEQYFGPGTRLTVT.

This clone was detected only a few times. This rearrangement joins TRBV6-5 to TRBJ1-5; perhaps TRBD1 as D (5 bases). The V and J ends lost 0 bases and 6 bases respectively, with 9 bases between them. The CDR3 extends over 14 amino acids. Germline V gives CDR1 MNHEY, CDR2 SVGAGI. The CDR3 DNA sequence: TGTGCCAGCAGTTACTCAGGGGCGGGTCAGCCCCAGCATTTT. Protein sequence: CASSYSGAGQPQHF.

The genes are TRBV7-6 and TRBJ2-5; D not certain. Trimming left V 4 bases short and J 9 bases short, with 9 bases between. From germline, CDR1 is SGHVS and CDR2 FNYEAQ. The CDR3 covers 11 residues. Written as DNA, the CDR3 is TGTGCCAGCAGCTCCCGCGAGGCCCAGTACTTC. It is translated as CASSSREAQYF.

The chain carries TRBV18 and TRBJ2-7, with D possibly called TRBD1 or TRBD2 (5 bases each). Germline CDR1 reads KGHSH; CDR2 reads LQKENI. CDR3 length: 13 amino acids. Deletions cut 7 bases from V and 6 bases from J, with 16 bases between. The CDR3 spells CASLGDPRAEQYF. Here the CDR3 DNA reads TGTGCCAGCTTGGGGGACCCACGGGCCGAGCAGTACTTC.

The chain carries TRBV6-1 and TRBJ2-1, with 8 bases that match TRBD2. CDR3 length equals 17 residues. V was clipped by 6 bases and J by 0 bases; unmatched bases: 10. CDR1 and CDR2 from the germline V gene are MNHNS and SASEGT. The CDR3 DNA reads TGTGCCAGCAGGGAACTAGCGGCTACTAGCTCCTACAATGAGCAGTTCTTC. Encoded protein: CASRELAATSSYNEQFF.

The J gene is TRBJ1-1, the V gene TRBV11-2; 9 bases match TRBD1. The CDR3 runs to 15 residues. The J segment lost 5 bases and the V segment lost 3 bases, leaving 7 bases of the junction unmatched. CDR1 and CDR2 from the germline V gene are SGHAT and FQNNGV. The chain's CDR3 is CASSLGQGSWTEAFF. CDR3 nucleotides: TGTGCCAGCAGCTTGGGACAGGGTAGTTGGACTGAAGCTTTCTTT.

J is TRBJ2-7 and V is TRBV7-3, with unresolved D. The ends were cut back, 1 base at V and 2 bases at J, with 9 bases in the middle. CDR3 length: 14 residues. Germline CDR1 SGHTA, CDR2 FQGTGA. The DNA for the CDR3 is TGTGCCAGCAGCTTAAACGGCAGCCCCTACGAGCAGTACTTC. It yields the protein CASSLNGSPYEQYF.

V gene TRBV29-1 combines with J gene TRBJ1-3; D not certain. Trimming removed 2 bases at V and 0 bases at J, with 5 bases between. CDR1 SQVTM and CDR2 ANQGSEA come from the germline V gene. The CDR3 has 13 residues. The CDR3 DNA reads as TGCAGCGTTGAAAAAGACTCTGGAAACACCATATATTTT. This translates into CSVEKDSGNTIYF.

This clone was seen a handful of times. The chain links TRBV4-2 to TRBJ1-3, with a weak D call TRBD1 (5 bases). CDR1 LGHNA and CDR2 YNFKEQ come from the germline V gene. Trimming left V 0 bases short and J 4 bases short, with 13 bases between. This CDR3 region has 16 residues. CDR3 nucleotides: TGTGCCAGCAGCCAAGATTTGAGGGGCACGGGAAACACCATATATTTT. Protein: CASSQDLRGTGNTIYF.

This clone has more than one count but fewer than ten. The V gene is TRBV27, the J gene TRBJ2-1; 9 bases are shared with TRBD2. Per the germline V gene, CDR1 is MNHEY and CDR2 is SMNVEV (reference sequence). The CDR3 length is 15 residues. V lost 1 base and J lost 9; bases outside the gene matches: 7. CDR3 sequence: CASSLYRGGATEQFF. The CDR3 DNA reads as TGTGCCAGCAGTTTATATCGCGGGGGGGCAACTGAGCAGTTCTTC.